The 15 T cell receptor beta chains below all came from one sample that was sequenced in a study of neurological immune-mediated disorders. TCRdb analysed the 5' RACE reads with MiXCR anew, one entry per CDR3 protein. The sample holds tens of thousands of distinct CDR3 sequences, 10% to 13% seen once. Sequences were obtained from PBMCs. The receptor source for this set is a middle-aged woman with HTLV-1-associated myelopathy (HAM/TSP).

The sample holds many counts of this clonotype. This chain links TRBV27 with TRBJ1-2; perhaps TRBD1 as D (5 bases). V lost 6 bases and J lost 5, with 10 bases in between. The CDR3 loop spans 12 amino acids. Per germline, CDR1 MNHEY and CDR2 SMNVEV (reference sequence). Here the CDR3 reads CASRPGGYGYTF. CDR3 nucleotides: TGTGCCAGCAGGCCCGGGGGATATGGCTACACCTTC.

This clonotype was found many times. V usage is TRBV20-1 and J usage is TRBJ1-6; possible D gene TRBD1, 5 bases. From germline, CDR1 is DFQATT and CDR2 SNEGSKA (reference sequence). V lost 1 base to trimming and J lost 7 bases, with 14 bases between them. The length of the CDR3 is 15 residues. The CDR3 spells CSARVGGVRNSPLHF. The CDR3 region has the DNA TGCAGTGCTAGAGTCGGAGGGGTCCGAAATTCACCCCTCCACTTT.

This clonotype was observed many times. The chain carries TRBV20-1 and TRBJ2-3; no definite D call. From germline, CDR1 is DFQATT and CDR2 SNEGSKA (reference sequence). V was cut by 5 bases and J by 0 bases, with 9 bases left in between. This CDR3 spans 13 amino acids. The CDR3 is CSAPPPSTDTQYF. CDR3 DNA sequence: TGCAGTGCTCCCCCTCCTAGCACAGATACGCAGTATTTT.

There are many counts of this clonotype. The rearrangement uses TRBV19 and TRBJ1-2; 7 nucleotides align to TRBD1. After removal of 2 bases from V and 0 bases from J, the junction contained 12 bases not matched to a gene. The CDR3 sequence is 18 residues long. Germline CDR1 LNHDA, CDR2 SQIVND (reference sequence). The CDR3 here is CASSIWALGTEANYGYTF. The CDR3 DNA reads TGTGCCAGTAGTATATGGGCCCTCGGGACAGAAGCTAACTATGGCTACACCTTC.

This clonotype was recorded many times. The V call is TRBV18, the J call TRBJ2-7; 9 nucleotides match TRBD1. The germline V gene encodes CDR1 KGHSH and CDR2 LQKENI. CDR3 length: 14 amino acids. The trim removed 0 bases at V and 7 bases at J, leaving 4 bases unmatched. The CDR3 DNA follows: TGTGCCAGCTCACCACCCGGACAGGGGTGGGAGCAGTACTTC. Translating it yields CASSPPGQGWEQYF.

This clonotype was recorded many times. This chain uses TRBV10-3 with TRBJ2-7; D gene ambiguous. CDR3 length: 14 residues. CDR1 and CDR2 (germline): ENHRY, SYGVKD. V shed 7 bases and J shed 0 bases, with 13 bases lying between them. This CDR3 is CAIKHSSDSYEQYF. In DNA, the CDR3 is TGTGCCATCAAGCACAGTTCGGACTCCTACGAGCAGTACTTC.

In its sample, this clonotype was seen many times. The chain couples TRBV4-1 to TRBJ1-5, with D unclear. Germline CDR1 MGHRA, CDR2 YSYEKL. V dropped 0 bases and J dropped 3 bases, with 21 bases sitting between them. The CDR3 consists of 19 residues. The CDR3 DNA sequence: TGCGCCAGCAGCCAAGATTGGTCAGGTCACCAGAATTCCAATCAGCCCCAGCATTTT. This gives the protein CASSQDWSGHQNSNQPQHF.

Worth noting for this clonotype: At one end, the junction sequence differs from germline, possibly due to a read error. The chain has TRBV4-1 and TRBJ2-7; 11 positions match TRBD2. Germline CDR1 is MGHRA and CDR2 is YSYEKL. The CDR3 runs 15 residues. CDR3 sequence (DNA): TGTACCAGCAGCCAAGATGGGACTAGCGGCTACGAGCAGTACTTC. Translated, it gives CTSSQDGTSGYEQYF.

Ten or more counts support this clonotype. The chain combines TRBV3-1 with TRBJ2-1; no clear D. This CDR3 is 13 amino acids long. V was shortened by 2 bases and J by 7 bases, with 9 bases between the two germline ends. From germline, CDR1 is LGHDT and CDR2 YNNKEL (reference sequence). CDR3 amino acids: CASSQISVNEQFF. For the CDR3, the DNA is TGTGCCAGCAGCCAAATATCTGTAAATGAGCAGTTCTTC.

This clonotype was found many times. The chain has TRBV28 and TRBJ1-4; D gene ambiguous. Per germline, CDR1 MDHEN and CDR2 SYDVKM. This CDR3 is built from 18 residues. V was pared by 6 bases and J by 7 bases, with 27 bases between. The CDR3 here is CASRKFTARSPGREKLFF. For the CDR3, the DNA is TGTGCCAGCAGAAAGTTTACGGCTAGAAGTCCTGGACGTGAAAAACTGTTTTTT.

This clonotype was picked up many times. J is TRBJ2-1 and V is TRBV7-8; TRBD2 is a possible D gene (5 bases). V gave up 1 base and J gave up 6 bases, with 13 bases separating them. Germline V gene sequence: CDR1 SGHVS, CDR2 FQNEAQ. The CDR3 extends over 15 amino acids. CDR3 sequence (DNA): TGTGCCAGCAGCTTAGTGTCGAGGGAACCCAATGAGCAGTTCTTC. Protein: CASSLVSREPNEQFF.

The table lists this clonotype with many counts. The genes are TRBV12-3 or TRBV12-4 and TRBJ2-7, with D tentatively TRBD2 (6 bases). Trimming took 1 base from V and 2 from J, leaving 12 bases between them. CDR3 size: 15 residues. The CDR3 DNA reads as TGTGCCAGCAGTTTAGAAGGGTGGGGGGCCTACGAGCAGTACTTC. It specifies CASSLEGWGAYEQYF.

This clonotype was seen at least ten times. This chain links TRBV20-1 with TRBJ2-1, with 9 bases fitting TRBD2. Trimming at V came to 7 bases and at J to 1 base, leaving 14 bases not matched to a gene. The CDR3 length is 17 residues. Per the germline V gene, CDR1 is DFQATT and CDR2 is SNEGSKA (reference sequence). CDR3 in DNA: TGCAGTGTCGCGGGGGCGGGGGGGAGCAGGTCCTACAATGAGCAGTTCTTC. Its translation: CSVAGAGGSRSYNEQFF.

At least ten counts were recorded for this clonotype. The rearrangement links TRBV20-1 to TRBJ1-4; the match to TRBD1 covers 7 bases. Germline V gene sequence: CDR1 DFQATT, CDR2 SNEGSKA (reference sequence). This CDR3 has 15 residues. Germline trimming cut 5 bases from V and 5 bases from J; bases unmatched to any gene: 11. The CDR3 protein is CSAGRYRGINEKLFF. The CDR3 DNA is TGCAGTGCTGGGCGTTACAGGGGAATAAATGAAAAACTGTTTTTT.

This clonotype was detected many times. The CDR3 nucleotides read TGTGCCAGCCGACGGGACGCCAACTCCTACGAGCAGTACTTC. Translation gives CASRRDANSYEQYF. The chain is built from TRBV6-5 and TRBJ2-7; D is perhaps TRBD1 or TRBD2 (5 bases each). Germline loops: CDR1 MNHEY, CDR2 SVGAGI. V was shortened by 8 bases and J by 0 bases, with 14 bases between the two germline ends. The CDR3 length is 14 residues.